The rows below give T cell receptor beta chains drawn from one sample of a study of T-cell reconstitution after alpha-beta-depleted transplantation in children. TCRdb independently ran MiXCR on the PCR reads; one entry per CDR3 protein. The sample holds about 980,000 distinct CDR3 sequences, roughly 31% seen once. Source: PBMCs, mostly from graft donor cells, taken 360 days after TCRalphabeta/CD19-depleted stem cell transplant. Every receptor here comes from a boy in the first two years of life who had a stem cell transplant for SCID, so the T cells may come from the graft donor. Both conserved end residues are part of each CDR3. The D gene is left open where the match is weak. Not all rows give a size; the values are once, few, many and, for expanded clones, a class.

abundance,j_gene,v_gene,d_gene,CDR3nt,CDR3aa
few,TRBJ2-5,TRBV5-6,.,TGTGCCAGCAGCTTCATCAGGGGAAGGGCGGAGACCCAGTACTTC,CASSFIRGRAETQYF
.,TRBJ2-5,TRBV18,TRBD2,TGTGCCAGCCGCCTATCAGGGAGGGGACAAGAGACCCAGTACTTC,CASRLSGRGQETQYF
few,TRBJ1-1,TRBV4-3,.,TGCGCCAGCAGCCAAGAAGGGGGAGCGGCGGCTTTCTTT,CASSQEGGAAAFF
.,TRBJ2-3,TRBV12-3/TRBV12-4,TRBD2,TGTGCCAGCAGTTCTGGGACTAGCGGGGGCCTACCTAGCACAGATACGCAGTATTTT,CASSSGTSGGLPSTDTQYF
.,TRBJ1-1,TRBV6-5,.,TGTGCCAGCAGTTCCCCCCAGAGGAACACTGAAGCTTTCTTT,CASSSPQRNTEAFF
.,TRBJ2-7,TRBV5-5,.,TGTGCCAGCAGCTTCCGGGCTCGGTATCGGTCCTACGAGCAGTACTTC,CASSFRARYRSYEQYF
.,TRBJ2-3,TRBV12-3/TRBV12-4,.,TGTGCCAGCAGTTTTGGCTTAAAGGCTAGCACAGATACGCAGTATTTT,CASSFGLKASTDTQYF
.,TRBJ2-3,TRBV4-1,TRBD1,TGCGCCAGCAGCCAAGCGAAAAGGACAGGCCCTAGCACAGATACGCAGTATTTT,CASSQAKRTGPSTDTQYF
few,TRBJ2-1,TRBV7-3,TRBD2,TGTGCCAGCAGCTTAGCGGGGGGGGTCTCCTACAATGAGCAGTTCTTC,CASSLAGGVSYNEQFF
few,TRBJ2-1,TRBV9,.,TGTGCCAGCAGCGAGGGCTCGGAGCAACCATTGTTC,CASSEGSEQPLF
.,TRBJ1-2,TRBV7-2,.,TGTGCCAGCAGCCGCGAACGGGGCCGCTATGGCTACACCTTC,CASSRERGRYGYTF